These 10 T cell receptor beta chains originate from one sample sequenced in a study of shared clonotypes between healthy human individuals. Libraries were prepared by immunoSEQ multiplex PCR; TCRdb keeps only in-frame clonotypes and omits some of them. The sample yields about 2 million clones, about 94% seen once. CD45RO-negative cells were positively selected for CCR7, leaving out terminally differentiated effector memory CD45RA+ cells. Input material: naive CD8+ T cells sorted from blood. Every receptor here comes from a man younger than 30 in good health.

This clone was picked up one time. This chain links TRBV6-5 with TRBJ1-4; possible D gene TRBD1, 6 bases. Trimming shortened V by 0 bases and J by 8 bases, and 13 bases separated the two germline ends. Germline V lookup: CDR1 MNHEY, CDR2 SVGAGI. This CDR3 region has 15 residues. CDR3 residues: CASSYSRGEGEKLFF. The CDR3 DNA reads as TGTGCCAGCAGTTACTCGAGGGGGGAAGGGGAAAAACTGTTTTTT.

The V and J genes are TRBV27 and TRBJ1-2; D perhaps matches TRBD1 (6 bases). Trimming stripped 5 bases from V and 3 bases from J, with 25 bases between. In germline, CDR1 is MNHEY, CDR2 SMNVEV (reference sequence). The CDR3 consists of 18 residues. CDR3 in amino acids: CASSPFFSGAQYYYGYTF. The CDR3, as DNA: TGTGCCAGCAGTCCCTTCTTTTCGGGGGCGCAGTATTACTATGGCTACACCTTC.

Details on this clone: The same CDR3 arises from other DNA sequences in this sample as well. The chain joins TRBV27 to TRBJ2-7, with a weak D call TRBD2 (6 bases). CDR3 size: 13 residues. V gave up 2 bases and J gave up 4 bases, with 9 bases separating them. Germline CDR1 is MNHEY and CDR2 is SMNVEV (reference sequence). The CDR3 loop reads CASSLAGGYEQYF. The CDR3 DNA reads as TGTGCCAGCAGTTTAGCTGGGGGGTACGAGCAGTACTTC.

The chain recombines TRBV30 with TRBJ2-1; no reliable D call. The V gene lost 4 bases and the J gene lost 3 bases, with 16 bases spanning the gap. The CDR3 covers 15 residues. Germline-derived CDR1 and CDR2 are GTSNPN and SVGIG (reference sequence). CDR3 bases: TGTGCCTGGACTGATGCGGTCCTCGACTACAATGAGCAGTTCTTC. Translating it yields CAWTDAVLDYNEQFF.

This chain connects TRBV5-6 to TRBJ2-1; D ambiguous. Germline CDR1 is SGHDT and CDR2 is YYEEEE. The CDR3 is made up of 11 amino acids. The germline V and J ends were trimmed by 4 bases and 5 bases, with 4 bases remaining between them. CDR3 sequence reads: CASSLHNEQFF. The CDR3 nucleotides are TGTGCCAGCAGCCTCCACAATGAGCAGTTCTTC.

The V call is TRBV14, the J call TRBJ2-7; TRBD2 agrees at 7 bases. V lost 4 bases, J lost 1 base, and 7 bases stayed unmatched. This CDR3 contains 15 residues. Germline V CDR1 and CDR2: SGHDN, FVKESK. CDR3 sequence: CASSPVASGSYEQYF. Written as DNA, the CDR3 is TGTGCCAGCAGCCCCGTGGCTAGCGGTTCCTACGAGCAGTACTTC.

V usage is TRBV25-1 and J usage is TRBJ2-5, with TRBD1 as a possible D gene (5 bases). TRBJ2-7 explains the end of the DNA better; the J call may be wrong. The CDR3 is 16 amino acids. Germline V gene sequence: CDR1 MGHDK, CDR2 SYGVNS. The chain's CDR3 is CASSEYRAGIHYEQYF. Here the CDR3 DNA reads TGTGCCAGCAGTGAATACAGGGCAGGGATCCACTACGAGCAGTACTTC.

The rearrangement links TRBV15 to TRBJ2-5, with D perhaps matching TRBD1 or TRBD2 (6 bases each). V lost 5 bases, J lost 3 bases, and 16 bases lay in between. Germline V lookup: CDR1 LNHNV, CDR2 YYDKDF (reference sequence). The CDR3 totals 15 residues. In DNA form, the CDR3 reads TGTGCCACCAGCGCAGGCCGGGGGCTTGAAGAGACCCAGTACTTC. It codes for CATSAGRGLEETQYF.

The rearrangement links TRBV11-3 to TRBJ2-2, with D unresolved. The V gene's germline CDR1 is SGHNT and CDR2 YENEEA. The CDR3 runs 13 residues. The V gene lost 4 bases and the J gene lost 7 bases, with 10 bases spanning the gap. The CDR3 region is CASSSELGGELFF. In DNA, the CDR3 is TGTGCCAGCAGCTCAGAATTAGGCGGGGAGCTGTTTTTT.

The chain uses TRBV25-1 and TRBJ1-1; D remains ambiguous. Germline V gene lookup returns CDR1 MGHDK and CDR2 SYGVNS. V lost 8 bases and J 3 bases, leaving 13 bases between the germline ends. The CDR3 extends over 13 amino acids. DNA for the CDR3: TGTGCCAGCGGCGGTAGATCGGACACTGAAGCTTTCTTT. This gives the protein CASGGRSDTEAFF.